These 30 T cell receptor beta chains were all obtained from the same sample, sequenced in a study of T cells in Graves' hyperthyroidism and ophthalmopathy. The source material, RNA transcripts, was used to amplify TCR beta CDR3 regions. The TCR CDR3 first-round RT-PCR relied on the HTBI primer set. TCRdb independently ran MiXCR on the multiplex PCR reads; one entry per CDR3 protein. The profile shows some 440,000 distinct CDR3 sequences, more than 15% of them singletons. Sequencing was performed on blood. All receptors derive from a woman aged 18-29 years with Graves' hyperthyroidism.

The V call is TRBV27, the J call TRBJ1-5, with 8 nucleotides matching TRBD1. The V gene's germline CDR1 is MNHEY and CDR2 SMNVEV (reference sequence). This CDR3 comprises 15 residues. With V trimmed by 6 bases and J by 4 bases, 8 bases remained unmatched. The DNA for the CDR3 is TGTGCCAGCAGCCCCTGGACAGGGCAAAATCAGCCCCAGCATTTT. This gives the protein CASSPWTGQNQPQHF.

V is TRBV25-1 and J is TRBJ1-1; 8 positions agree with TRBD1. V shed 2 bases, J shed 0 bases, and the junction held 5 bases outside the gene matches. CDR1 is MGHDK, CDR2 SYGVNS, per germline. This CDR3 has 16 residues. The CDR3 bases are TGTGCCAGCAGTGAACGAGGCAGGGGGCTGAACACTGAAGCTTTCTTT. Amino acids: CASSERGRGLNTEAFF.

This clonotype was picked up many times. This chain joins TRBV10-1 and TRBJ1-1; D is uncertain. This CDR3 has 12 amino acids. V lost 9 bases to trimming and J lost 6 bases, with 14 bases between them. The V gene's germline CDR1 is WNHNN and CDR2 SYGVQD (reference sequence). The CDR3 nucleotides are TGCGCCAGTGGAGGGTGGGAGGCTGAAGCTTTCTTT. It encodes CASGGWEAEAFF.

This clonotype was recorded at least ten times. This sequence joins TRBV3-1 and TRBJ2-7; 8 positions match TRBD1. The CDR3 runs to 13 residues. CDR1 and CDR2 from the germline V gene are LGHDT and YNNKEL (reference sequence). Germline trimming cut 6 bases from V and 3 bases from J; bases unmatched to any gene: 4. The DNA of the CDR3 is TGTGCCAGCAGTCGGACAGGGTTCTACGAGCAGTACTTC. Translated, it gives CASSRTGFYEQYF.

This clonotype was seen at least ten times. This CDR3 is CASISQWYQETQYF. The CDR3 DNA reads TGTGCCAGCATTTCACAGTGGTACCAAGAGACCCAGTACTTC. The rearrangement links TRBV6-1 to TRBJ2-5; D remains ambiguous. Germline V CDR1 and CDR2: MNHNS, SASEGT. The CDR3 extends over 14 amino acids. The V end lost 7 bases, the J end lost 0 bases, and 12 bases lay between the germline ends.

The V and J genes are TRBV4-2 and TRBJ2-5; the D gene is possibly TRBD1 (5 bases). In germline, CDR1 is LGHNA, CDR2 YNFKEQ. The V end was cut by 0 bases, the J end by 4 bases, with 18 bases between. The CDR3 extends over 17 amino acids. In DNA, the CDR3 is TGTGCCAGCAGCCAAGATAGTGGGGCTGGTAAGGGAGAGACCCAGTACTTC. Residues: CASSQDSGAGKGETQYF.

This clonotype was recorded at least ten times. V is TRBV3-1 and J is TRBJ1-1, with D hard to call. Trimming left V 1 base short and J 4 bases short, with 13 bases between. Per the germline V gene, CDR1 is LGHDT and CDR2 is YNNKEL (reference sequence). The CDR3 contains 15 residues. CDR3 region: CASSQGSPRSTEAFF. The CDR3 nucleotides read TGTGCCAGCAGCCAAGGGTCGCCGAGGAGCACTGAAGCTTTCTTT.

About this clonotype: Since a much larger clone is just one base distant, this may be a read error. This rearrangement joins TRBV5-4 to TRBJ2-3, with 9 positions matching TRBD2. Germline lookup yields CDR1 SGHNT and CDR2 YYREEE (reference sequence). The CDR3 spans 14 residues. DNA for the CDR3: TGTGCCAGCGGCTTAGAAGCGGGGGGAGATACGCAGTATTTT. This gives the protein CASGLEAGGDTQYF.

The table lists this clonotype with many counts. The rearrangement uses TRBV12-3 or TRBV12-4 and TRBJ2-1; D might be TRBD2 (6 bases). This CDR3 has 18 amino acids. The germline V and J ends were trimmed by 1 base and 5 bases, with 21 bases remaining between them. CDR3 nucleotide sequence: TGTGCCAGCAGTTTAGGTAGCGGTTGGCTAGCGCAAAACAATGAGCAGTTCTTC. As protein: CASSLGSGWLAQNNEQFF.

This clonotype was seen many times. This chain connects TRBV14 to TRBJ2-7; no definite D call. Per germline, CDR1 SGHDN and CDR2 FVKESK. V gave up 1 base and J gave up 3 bases, with 4 bases separating them. The CDR3 extends over 12 amino acids. CDR3 DNA sequence: TGTGCCAGCAGCCAAGCCCACTACGAGCAGTACTTC. This codes for CASSQAHYEQYF.

The chain employs TRBV28 and TRBJ2-5; possible D gene TRBD2, 5 bases. The CDR3 is 15 amino acids. From germline, CDR1 is MDHEN and CDR2 SYDVKM. Between the trimmed V and J ends, which lost 5 bases and 4 bases, there was a span of 17 bases. The CDR3, as DNA: TGTGCCAGCAGTAGCCTGGGAGCCCAAAGAGAGACCCAGTACTTC. This translates into CASSSLGAQRETQYF.

This clonotype was seen many times. The chain joins TRBV10-2 to TRBJ1-1; weak D call: TRBD1 (5 bases). CDR1 and CDR2 from the germline V gene are WSHSY and SAAADI. Trimming shortened V by 2 bases and J by 6 bases, and 16 bases separated the two germline ends. The CDR3 is 15 residues long. The CDR3 DNA is TGCGCCAGCAGTGAGAGGCCCCGGGGGAGCGCTGAAGCTTTCTTT. This sequence encodes CASSERPRGSAEAFF.

The chain is built from TRBV27 and TRBJ1-2, with D maybe TRBD1 (5 bases). The germline V and J ends were trimmed by 5 bases and 4 bases, with 11 bases remaining between them. From germline, CDR1 is MNHEY and CDR2 SMNVEV (reference sequence). The CDR3 has 13 amino acids. CDR3: CASSHPDTYGYTF. As DNA, the CDR3 is TGTGCCAGCAGTCACCCGGACACCTATGGCTACACCTTC.

This clonotype occurred many times. The chain joins TRBV20-1 to TRBJ2-7; 12 bases fit TRBD2. Trimming took 2 bases from V and 1 from J; bases not matched to a gene: 6. From germline, CDR1 is DFQATT and CDR2 SNEGSKA (reference sequence). This CDR3 is 16 amino acids long. The CDR3 reads CSARRTSGIPSYEQYF. The DNA of the CDR3 is TGCAGTGCTAGACGGACTAGCGGGATCCCTTCCTACGAGCAGTACTTC.

This clonotype was observed at least ten times. The J gene is TRBJ2-1, the V gene TRBV29-1; 10 positions agree with TRBD2. J gave up 8 bases and V 1 base, and 8 bases lay outside the gene matches. Germline lookup yields CDR1 SQVTM and CDR2 ANQGSEA. The CDR3 length is 15 residues. CDR3 residues: CSVEGRAGGMDEQFF. In nucleotides, the CDR3 is TGCAGCGTTGAAGGGAGAGCGGGAGGGATGGATGAGCAGTTCTTC.

Turning to this clonotype: Compared with germline, one end of the junction differs, possibly owing to a read error. The J gene is TRBJ2-3, the V gene TRBV5-4; D might be TRBD2 (5 bases). Per germline, CDR1 SGHNT and CDR2 YYREEE (reference sequence). The CDR3 has 14 residues. The CDR3 spells CVSSPAGGSDTQYF. The CDR3 nucleotides are TGTGTCAGCAGCCCGGCCGGCGGGTCAGATACGCAGTATTTT.

The J gene is TRBJ2-7, the V gene TRBV29-1; 7 bases agree with TRBD1. The CDR3 is made up of 13 amino acids. V gave up 3 bases and J gave up 4 bases; unmatched junction bases: 6. In germline, CDR1 is SQVTM, CDR2 ANQGSEA. The CDR3 here is CSVDGQGEYEQYF. The CDR3 DNA is TGCAGCGTTGATGGGCAGGGGGAGTACGAGCAGTACTTC.

This clonotype appeared many times. V gene TRBV7-9 combines with J gene TRBJ2-3; D unresolved. There are 15 residues in the CDR3. Germline V gene sequence: CDR1 SEHNR, CDR2 FQNEAQ (reference sequence). The V gene lost 5 bases and the J gene lost 0 bases, with 12 bases spanning the gap. The CDR3 DNA reads as TGTGCCAGCAGCCTACCTCGGGCTAGCACAGATACGCAGTATTTT. It encodes CASSLPRASTDTQYF.

The sample holds many counts of this clonotype. J is TRBJ2-7 and V is TRBV7-2; 10 positions match TRBD1. With 3 bases clipped from V and 3 bases from J, the junction kept 2 bases outside the gene matches. Germline-derived CDR1 and CDR2 are SGHTA and FQGNSA. This CDR3 spans 14 amino acids. DNA for the CDR3: TGTGCCAGCAGCTTTTGGACAGGGGGCTACGAGCAGTACTTC. It yields the protein CASSFWTGGYEQYF.

This clonotype was seen a few times. V gene TRBV4-1 combines with J gene TRBJ1-5; D is unclear. The CDR3 has 15 amino acids. V dropped 1 base and J dropped 6 bases, with 13 bases sitting between them. The germline gives CDR1 MGHRA, CDR2 YSYEKL. CDR3 nucleotides: TGCGCCAGCAGCCAAGTCCTTCGACTTCGTCAGCCCCAGCATTTT. Translated, it gives CASSQVLRLRQPQHF.

On this clonotype itself: This could be a read error, since a much larger clone is one nucleotide away. The chain is built from TRBV13 and TRBJ2-5, with D unresolved. Germline loops: CDR1 PRHDT, CDR2 FYEKMQ (reference sequence). The CDR3 sequence is 14 residues long. CDR3 protein: CAGSLLREQETQYF. CDR3 DNA sequence: TGTGCCGGCAGCTTATTAAGAGAGCAAGAGACCCAGTACTTC.

This clonotype has just a few counts. This chain joins TRBV24-1 and TRBJ2-1; 9 bases line up with TRBD2. This CDR3 contains 15 residues. V trimming: 3 bases; J trimming: 10 bases; junction bases outside the gene matches: 9. The germline gives CDR1 KGHDR, CDR2 SFDVKD. The CDR3 protein is CATSDAGLAEVEQFF. The CDR3 nucleotides read TGTGCCACCAGTGATGCGGGACTAGCAGAGGTGGAGCAGTTCTTC.

This clonotype was picked up many times. This chain connects TRBV29-1 to TRBJ2-3, with 8 bases matching TRBD1. Germline values: CDR1 SQVTM, CDR2 ANQGSEA. The CDR3 runs 13 residues. V lost 3 bases to trimming and J lost 2 bases; unmatched junction nucleotides: 1. The CDR3 sequence: CSVDRGHTDTQYF. In DNA, the CDR3 is TGCAGCGTTGACAGGGGGCACACAGATACGCAGTATTTT.

This clonotype was seen ten or more times. The V gene is TRBV20-1, the J gene TRBJ1-2, with unresolved D. Germline V gene data show CDR1 as DFQATT and CDR2 as SNEGSKA (reference sequence). The CDR3 runs 15 residues. V was clipped by 3 bases and J by 0 bases, with 14 bases between them. The CDR3: CSASPPGSTNYGYTF. The DNA of the CDR3 is TGCAGTGCTAGCCCCCCAGGATCCACTAACTATGGCTACACCTTC.

This clonotype has a count of ten or more. The gene calls are TRBV11-2 and TRBJ2-7, with TRBD2 matching 13 bases. Germline V gene sequence: CDR1 SGHAT, CDR2 FQNNGV. CDR3 length: 17 amino acids. Trimming removed 4 bases from V and 3 bases from J; junction bases left unmatched: 9. CDR3 in amino acids: CASSSLAGGLWDYEQYF. CDR3 sequence (DNA): TGTGCCAGCAGCTCACTAGCGGGAGGGCTTTGGGACTACGAGCAGTACTTC.

This clonotype occurred a few times. This rearrangement joins TRBV2 to TRBJ1-1; no definite D call. Germline CDR1 is SNHLY and CDR2 is FYNNEI. Trimming cost V 2 bases and J 1 base, with 5 bases left between them. The CDR3 is 13 residues long. CDR3 sequence reads: CASSEIGNTEAFF. The DNA of the CDR3 is TGTGCCAGCAGTGAAATTGGGAACACTGAAGCTTTCTTT.

The rearrangement joins TRBV7-2 to TRBJ2-7, with D hard to call. This CDR3 comprises 15 residues. Germline CDR1 SGHTA, CDR2 FQGNSA. The ends were cut back, 6 bases at V and 0 bases at J, with 15 bases in the middle. Here the CDR3 DNA reads TGTGCCAGCAGTGTAGGGTTCCCGAACTCCTACGAGCAGTACTTC. Encoded protein: CASSVGFPNSYEQYF.

As to this clonotype: Since a much larger clone is just one base distant, this may be a read error. The chain is built from TRBV3-1 and TRBJ1-2; D call uncertain. The CDR3 runs to 15 residues. Germline loops: CDR1 LGHDT, CDR2 YNNKEL (reference sequence). The CDR3 nucleotides read TGTTCCAGCAGCCAAGAAAGCGGCCAGGTGGGCGGCTACACCTTC. It yields the protein CSSSQESGQVGGYTF.

This clonotype was recorded a few times. At one boundary the junction diverges from the germline segment, which might be a read error. This chain connects TRBV9 to TRBJ1-1; possibly TRBD1 for D (5 bases). Germline loops: CDR1 SGDLS, CDR2 YYNGEE. CDR3 size: 12 residues. CDR3 loop: CASSAGNTEALF. The CDR3 DNA reads as TGTGCCAGCAGCGCAGGGAACACTGAAGCTCTCTTT. Complete variable domain (other parts from reference TRBV9 and TRBJ1-1): DSGVTQTPKHLITATGQRVTLRCSPRSGDLSVYWYQQSLDQGLQFLIQYYNGEERAKGNILERFSAQQFPDLHSELNLSSLELGDSALYFCASSAGNTEALFGQGTRLTVV.

The chain has TRBV11-2 and TRBJ2-7; D remains unclear. V lost 5 bases to trimming and J lost 2 bases, with 19 bases between them. The CDR3 runs 16 residues. The germline V gene encodes CDR1 SGHAT and CDR2 FQNNGV. The CDR3 DNA sequence: TGTGCCAGCAGCCACTACCTCGATCCGACCCCCTACGAGCAGTACTTC. It specifies CASSHYLDPTPYEQYF. The full variable domain, in which reference TRBV11-2 and TRBJ2-7 provide the parts outside the CDR3, is EAGVAQSPRYKIIEKRQSVAFWCNPISGHATLYWYQQILGQGPKLLIQFQNNGVVDDSQLPKDRFSAERLKGVDSTLKIQPAKLEDSAVYLCASSHYLDPTPYEQYFGPGTRLTVT.